What follows describes a single TCR beta chain. Antigen unknown. TCRdb analysed the reads with MiXCR anew, one entry per CDR3 protein. The data show some 500,000 distinct CDR3 sequences, roughly 34% seen once. Germline loops: CDR1 DFQATT, CDR2 SNEGSKA (reference sequence). The CDR3 extends over 14 amino acids. The V gene lost 1 base and the J gene lost 2 bases, with 11 bases spanning the gap. This entry is derived from a study of T cell repertoires in cytomegalovirus infection. For the study at large: Public TCR beta signature analysis indicated the presence of both CMV infection and matching HLA type.

The V and J genes are TRBV20-1 and TRBJ2-5; possibly TRBD2 for D (5 bases). This receptor was taken from a human donor in good health (CMV status not recorded). Some clones in this sample may be carry-over from other donors' samples. This material consisted of cultured PBMCs, taken from culture after CMV antigen stimulation. This CDR3 reads CSARASLAQETQYF. Written as DNA, the CDR3 is TGCAGTGCTAGAGCGAGCCTAGCACAAGAGACCCAGTACTTC.